These 10 T cell receptor beta chains were sequenced from one sample in a study of cytomegalovirus exposure and HLA in healthy donors. Researchers ran the PCR with 60 Vbeta and 13 Jbeta primers. TCRdb keeps only in-frame clones here, not all; method: immunoSEQ multiplex PCR. Among 60,000 to 75,000 clones listed, approximately 80% were seen once. Source material: PBMCs. The receptors derive from a woman aged 30 to 39 in good health and CMV-seronegative.

The rearrangement links TRBV9 to TRBJ2-2; 10 bases are a match to TRBD2. V lost 4 bases and J lost 5; bases outside the gene matches: 5. CDR3 size: 15 residues. CDR1 and CDR2 (germline): SGDLS, YYNGEE. CDR3 residues: CASSPGLARTGELFF. The CDR3 bases are TGTGCCAGCAGCCCGGGACTAGCGAGAACCGGGGAGCTGTTTTTT.

V and J are TRBV9 and TRBJ2-7, with D perhaps TRBD1 (6 bases). Germline CDR1 and CDR2: SGDLS and YYNGEE. The CDR3 runs 15 residues. V shed 2 bases and J shed 6 bases, with 18 bases lying between them. DNA for the CDR3: TGTGCCAGCAGCGTGACCGGGACGGACAGTTCCGAGCAGTACTTC. It translates to CASSVTGTDSSEQYF.

J is TRBJ2-1 and V is TRBV7-8; 12 nucleotides align to TRBD2. CDR3 length equals 16 residues. Trimming cost V 5 bases and J 5 bases; bases outside gene matches: 7. The V gene's germline CDR1 is SGHVS and CDR2 FQNEAQ. Here the CDR3 reads CASSRTSGEINNEQFF. The CDR3 coding sequence is TGTGCCAGCAGCCGGACTAGCGGGGAGATCAACAATGAGCAGTTCTTC.

Note on this clone: A junction end diverges from the germline sequence, so it may reflect a read error. This chain uses TRBV7-7 with TRBJ2-2; D is possibly TRBD2 (5 bases). CDR1 is SSHAT and CDR2 is FNYEAQ in the germline V gene (reference sequence). This CDR3 is 15 amino acids long. CDR3 bases: TGTGCTAGCAGCGTCGAGAGGGCGAACACCGGGGAGCTGTTTTTT. This sequence encodes CASSVERANTGELFF.

The chain uses TRBV18 and TRBJ1-2; D uncertain. V shed 3 bases and J shed 8 bases, with 19 bases lying between them. CDR3 size: 15 residues. Germline V lookup: CDR1 KGHSH, CDR2 LQKENI. CDR3 bases: TGTGCCAGCTCACCTGGTCCGGGGATAGGAGGAGGCTACACCTTC. This gives the protein CASSPGPGIGGGYTF.

This chain connects TRBV5-6 to TRBJ1-2, with unresolved D. Per the germline V gene, CDR1 is SGHDT and CDR2 is YYEEEE. The CDR3 totals 15 residues. The ends were cut back, 4 bases at V and 0 bases at J, with 13 bases in the middle. In DNA, the CDR3 is TGTGCCAGCAGCCCCAATTACCAGTCTAACTATGGCTACACCTTC. Translating it yields CASSPNYQSNYGYTF.

This sequence joins TRBV5-4 and TRBJ2-3; 7 bases agree with TRBD2. Trimming at V came to 4 bases and at J to 0 bases, leaving 5 bases not matched to a gene. The CDR3 is 15 amino acids. Germline CDR1 SGHNT, CDR2 YYREEE (reference sequence). In DNA, the CDR3 is TGTGCCAGCAGCCCTGGGGGGGGGAGCACAGATACGCAGTATTTT. It is translated as CASSPGGGSTDTQYF.

The gene calls are TRBV30 and TRBJ1-3; 9 bases map to TRBD1. Trimming cost V 0 bases and J 4 bases; bases outside gene matches: 1. Germline V CDR1 and CDR2: GTSNPN, SVGIG (reference sequence). The CDR3 is 14 amino acids. This CDR3 is CAWSVGTGGNTIYF. The DNA for the CDR3 is TGTGCCTGGAGTGTGGGGACAGGGGGAAACACCATATATTTT.

This clone was found once. V usage is TRBV19 and J usage is TRBJ2-5; 8 nucleotides align to TRBD1. Germline loops: CDR1 LNHDA, CDR2 SQIVND (reference sequence). This CDR3 region has 16 residues. Germline trimming cut 3 bases from V and 5 bases from J; bases unmatched to any gene: 11. The CDR3 spells CASSIRQGLVVETQYF. DNA of the CDR3: TGTGCCAGTAGTATCAGACAGGGGTTGGTGGTGGAGACCCAGTACTTC.

V is TRBV10-3 and J is TRBJ2-1; 12 nucleotides match TRBD2. The V gene's germline CDR1 is ENHRY and CDR2 SYGVKD. There are 13 residues in the CDR3. V dropped 8 bases and J dropped 5; count of bases not matched to a gene: 1. The CDR3 DNA reads as TGTGCCATCTCTAGCGGGAGGGACAATGAGCAGTTCTTC. As protein: CAISSGRDNEQFF.